Reported below is one TCR beta chain. Its antigen remains unknown. The sample comes from a study of Graves' ophthalmopathy and Graves' hyperthyroidism. About the research overall: Pretreatment peripheral blood was obtained at initial diagnosis.

Scientists amplified the TCR beta CDR3 regions from RNA transcripts. HTBI-primed first-round RT-PCR preceded second-round multiplex PCR. TCRdb called the multiplex PCR reads again in MiXCR, with one record for every CDR3 protein. The profile shows about 400,000 distinct CDR3 sequences, approximately 16% of them singletons. Thyroid ultrasound, orbital computed tomography, TRAb, serum thyroxine and clinical symptoms formed the basis of diagnosis. Findings and limits, study-wide: Most clonotypes expanded in thyroid above 0.001 frequency were present in blood too. An approximately 80% specificity and about 88% sensitivity were achieved by a 13-signature model that separated ophthalmopathy from stable hyperthyroidism.

The CDR3 has 16 residues. CDR1 SGHAT and CDR2 FQDESV come from the germline V gene (reference sequence). The J segment lost 1 base and the V segment lost 7 bases, leaving 12 bases of the junction unmatched. What was sequenced was peripheral blood. The V and J genes are TRBV11-1 and TRBJ1-1; 7 nucleotides align to TRBD1. This TCR was sampled from a woman between 18 and 30 years old with Graves' ophthalmopathy. The CDR3, as DNA: TGTGCCAGCACGGGGAGGGACAGCCCCTCGAACACTGAAGCTTTCTTT. Its protein product is CASTGRDSPSNTEAFF.